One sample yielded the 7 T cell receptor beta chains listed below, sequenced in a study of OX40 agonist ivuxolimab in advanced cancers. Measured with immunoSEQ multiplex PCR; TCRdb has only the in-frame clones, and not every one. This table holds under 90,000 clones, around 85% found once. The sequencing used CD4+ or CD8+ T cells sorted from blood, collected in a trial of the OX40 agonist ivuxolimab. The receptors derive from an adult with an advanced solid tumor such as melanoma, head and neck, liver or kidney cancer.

CDR3 bases: TGTGCCAGCGTGGGGACAGGGATCTCCTACGAGCAGTACGTC. Its protein product is CASVGTGISYEQYV. The gene calls are TRBV9 and TRBJ2-7; TRBD1 agrees at 9 bases. CDR3 length: 14 amino acids. With V trimmed by 7 bases and J by 0 bases, 5 bases remained unmatched. Per germline, CDR1 SGDLS and CDR2 YYNGEE.

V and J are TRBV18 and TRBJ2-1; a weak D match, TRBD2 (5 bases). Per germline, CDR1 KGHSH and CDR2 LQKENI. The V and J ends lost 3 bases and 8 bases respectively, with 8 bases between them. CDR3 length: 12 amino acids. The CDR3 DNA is TGTGCCAGCTCACCCTCGAGGGATGAGCAGTTCTTC. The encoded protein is CASSPSRDEQFF.

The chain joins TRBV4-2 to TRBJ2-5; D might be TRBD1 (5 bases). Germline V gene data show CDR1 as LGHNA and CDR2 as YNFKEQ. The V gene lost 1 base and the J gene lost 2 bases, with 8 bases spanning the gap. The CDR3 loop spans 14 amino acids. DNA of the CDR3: TGTGCCAGCAGCCAAGCAGGGCATCAAGAGACCCAGTACTTC. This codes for CASSQAGHQETQYF.

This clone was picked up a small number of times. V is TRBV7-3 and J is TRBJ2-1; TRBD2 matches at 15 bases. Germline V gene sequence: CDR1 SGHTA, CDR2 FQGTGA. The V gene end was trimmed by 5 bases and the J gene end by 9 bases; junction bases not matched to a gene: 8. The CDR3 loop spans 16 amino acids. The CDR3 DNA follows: TGTGCCAGCAGCGATGGACTAGCGGGAGGGTGGCGTGAGCAGTTCTTC. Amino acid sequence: CASSDGLAGGWREQFF.

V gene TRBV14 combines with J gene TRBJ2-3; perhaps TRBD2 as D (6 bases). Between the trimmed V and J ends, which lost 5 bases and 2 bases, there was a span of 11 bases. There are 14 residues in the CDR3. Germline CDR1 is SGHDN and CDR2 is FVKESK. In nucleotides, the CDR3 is TGTGCCAGCAGCATTCGGACTAACACAGATACGCAGTATTTT. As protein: CASSIRTNTDTQYF.

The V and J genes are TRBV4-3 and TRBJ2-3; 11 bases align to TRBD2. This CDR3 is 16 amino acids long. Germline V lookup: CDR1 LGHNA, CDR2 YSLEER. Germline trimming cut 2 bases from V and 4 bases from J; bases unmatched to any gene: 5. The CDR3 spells CASSQLTSGTADTQYF. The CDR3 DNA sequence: TGCGCCAGCAGCCAACTGACTAGCGGGACAGCAGATACGCAGTATTTT.

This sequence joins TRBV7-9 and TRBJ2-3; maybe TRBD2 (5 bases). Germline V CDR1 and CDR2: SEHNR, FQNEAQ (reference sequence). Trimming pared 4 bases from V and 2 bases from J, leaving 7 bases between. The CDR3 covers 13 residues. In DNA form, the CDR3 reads TGTGCCAGCAGCTGGGAGATCACAGATACGCAGTATTTT. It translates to CASSWEITDTQYF. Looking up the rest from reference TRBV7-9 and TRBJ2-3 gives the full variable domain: DTGVSQNPRHKITKRGQNVTFRCDPISEHNRLYWYRQTLGQGPEFLTYFQNEAQLEKSRLLSDRFSAERPKGSFSTLEIQRTEQGDSAMYLCASSWEITDTQYFGPGTRLTVL.